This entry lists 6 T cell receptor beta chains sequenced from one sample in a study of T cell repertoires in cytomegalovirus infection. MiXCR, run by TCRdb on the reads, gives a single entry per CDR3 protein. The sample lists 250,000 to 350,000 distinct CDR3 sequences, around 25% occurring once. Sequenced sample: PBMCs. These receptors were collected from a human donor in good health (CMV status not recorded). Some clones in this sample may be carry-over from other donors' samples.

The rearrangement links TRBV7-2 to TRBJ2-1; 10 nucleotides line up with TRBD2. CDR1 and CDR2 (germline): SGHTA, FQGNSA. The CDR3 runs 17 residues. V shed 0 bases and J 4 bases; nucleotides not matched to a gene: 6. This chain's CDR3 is CASSLALSGGTYNEQFF. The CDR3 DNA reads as TGTGCCAGCAGCTTAGCGCTTAGCGGGGGGACTTACAATGAGCAGTTCTTC.

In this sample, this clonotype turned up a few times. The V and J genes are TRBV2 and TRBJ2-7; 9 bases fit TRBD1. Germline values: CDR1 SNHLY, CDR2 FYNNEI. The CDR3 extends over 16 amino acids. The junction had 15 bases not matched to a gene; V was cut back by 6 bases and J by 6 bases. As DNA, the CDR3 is TGTGCCAGCAGCGAGGACAGGGGCCGCAACTTTGGCGAGCAGTACTTC. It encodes CASSEDRGRNFGEQYF. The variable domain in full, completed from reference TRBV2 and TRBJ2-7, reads EPEVTQTPSHQVTQMGQEVILRCVPISNHLYFYWYRQILGQKVEFLVSFYNNEISEKSEIFDDQFSVERPDGSNFTLKIRSTKLEDSAMYFCASSEDRGRNFGEQYFGPGTRLTVT.

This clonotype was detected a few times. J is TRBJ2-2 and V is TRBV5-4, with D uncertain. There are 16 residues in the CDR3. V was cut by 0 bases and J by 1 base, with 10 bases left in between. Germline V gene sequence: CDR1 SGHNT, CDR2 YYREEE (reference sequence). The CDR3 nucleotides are TGTGCCAGCAGCTTGGGTCGGCGACAGAACACCGGGGAGCTGTTTTTT. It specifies CASSLGRRQNTGELFF.

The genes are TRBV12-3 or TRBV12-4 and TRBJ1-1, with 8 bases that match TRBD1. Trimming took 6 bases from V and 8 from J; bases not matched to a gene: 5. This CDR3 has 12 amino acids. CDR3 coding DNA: TGTGCCAGCAGCATAACAGGGGGGGAAGCTTTCTTT. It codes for CASSITGGEAFF.

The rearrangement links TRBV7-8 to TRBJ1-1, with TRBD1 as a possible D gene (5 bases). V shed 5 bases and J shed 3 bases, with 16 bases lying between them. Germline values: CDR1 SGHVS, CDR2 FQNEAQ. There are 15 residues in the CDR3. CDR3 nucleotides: TGTGCCAGCAGCCCGCGGGCGCAGGGAGACACTGAAGCTTTCTTT. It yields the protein CASSPRAQGDTEAFF.

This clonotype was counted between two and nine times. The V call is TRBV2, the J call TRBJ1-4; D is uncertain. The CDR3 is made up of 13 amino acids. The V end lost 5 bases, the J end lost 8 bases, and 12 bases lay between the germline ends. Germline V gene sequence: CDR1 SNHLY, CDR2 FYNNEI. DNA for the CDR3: TGTGCCAGCAGTCAAGGGTTGCGGGAAAAACTGTTTTTT. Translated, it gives CASSQGLREKLFF.